Presented here are 29 T cell receptor beta chains from one specimen sequenced in a study of T cells in Graves' hyperthyroidism and ophthalmopathy. Amplification targeted TCR beta CDR3 regions from RNA transcripts. Initially, a first-round RT-PCR of the TCR CDR3 employed the HTBI primer set. TCRdb recomputed calls from the multiplex PCR reads with MiXCR, one row per CDR3 protein. The sample includes around 350,000 distinct CDR3 sequences, under 15% of them seen just once. The sequenced sample consisted of blood. Every receptor here comes from a woman in her late teens or twenties with Graves' hyperthyroidism.

The chain couples TRBV19 to TRBJ1-1; TRBD1 might be the D (5 bases). Deletions cut 5 bases from V and 1 base from J, with 14 bases between. This CDR3 has 15 residues. In germline, CDR1 is LNHDA, CDR2 SQIVND (reference sequence). The CDR3 region is CASSFGGSQNTEAFF. CDR3 nucleotide sequence: TGTGCCAGTAGTTTCGGGGGATCACAGAACACTGAAGCTTTCTTT. Together with reference TRBV19 and TRBJ1-1, the CDR3 gives the full variable domain: DGGITQSPKYLFRKEGQNVTLSCEQNLNHDAMYWYRQDPGQGLRLIYYSQIVNDFQKGDIAEGYSVSREKKESFPLTVTSAQKNPTAFYLCASSFGGSQNTEAFFGQGTRLTVV.

This clonotype showed up many times. The chain links TRBV29-1 to TRBJ1-2; tentative D call: TRBD1 (5 bases). Germline V gene lookup returns CDR1 SQVTM and CDR2 ANQGSEA. Trimming shortened V by 7 bases and J by 8 bases, and 20 bases separated the two germline ends. This CDR3 contains 13 residues. The CDR3 DNA is TGCAGCGCCGCGTCAGGGACCAACGTCGGCTACACCTTC. Its translation is CSAASGTNVGYTF.

This clonotype has at least ten counts. The chain carries TRBV20-1 and TRBJ1-4; D gene unclear. In germline, CDR1 is DFQATT, CDR2 SNEGSKA (reference sequence). The CDR3 has 13 residues. Deletions cut 3 bases from V and 0 bases from J, with 5 bases between. CDR3 loop: CSARAATNEKLFF. In DNA form, the CDR3 reads TGCAGTGCTAGGGCGGCAACTAATGAAAAACTGTTTTTT.

Many counts were recorded for this clonotype. V and J are TRBV9 and TRBJ1-2; no clear D. Per germline, CDR1 SGDLS and CDR2 YYNGEE. The CDR3 totals 15 residues. V was shortened by 3 bases and J by 0 bases, with 12 bases between the two germline ends. CDR3 residues: CASSANRWANYGYTF. The CDR3 DNA reads TGTGCCAGCAGCGCAAACAGATGGGCTAACTATGGCTACACCTTC. The whole variable domain, filled in from reference TRBV9 and TRBJ1-2, reads DSGVTQTPKHLITATGQRVTLRCSPRSGDLSVYWYQQSLDQGLQFLIQYYNGEERAKGNILERFSAQQFPDLHSELNLSSLELGDSALYFCASSANRWANYGYTFGSGTRLTVV.

This clonotype was recorded at least ten times. The chain combines TRBV28 with TRBJ2-1; perhaps D is TRBD1 or TRBD2 (5 bases each). This CDR3 comprises 14 residues. The germline V gene encodes CDR1 MDHEN and CDR2 SYDVKM. The V end lost 7 bases, the J end lost 7 bases, and 17 bases lay between the germline ends. CDR3 sequence (DNA): TGTGCCAGCACTTCCCCGGGACCACCTAATGAGCAGTTCTTC. As protein: CASTSPGPPNEQFF.

This chain uses TRBV19 with TRBJ2-7; D is ambiguous. The germline V gene has CDR1 LNHDA and CDR2 SQIVND (reference sequence). This CDR3 spans 14 amino acids. Trimming took off 4 bases at V and 4 bases at J, with 14 bases between the two ends. CDR3 loop: CASSTNLRPYEQYF. In DNA form, the CDR3 reads TGTGCCAGTAGTACCAACCTAAGGCCTTACGAGCAGTACTTC.

This clonotype appeared many times. This chain links TRBV18 with TRBJ2-7; D may be TRBD1 (6 bases). The ends were cut back, 6 bases at V and 7 bases at J, with 16 bases in the middle. This CDR3 has 13 amino acids. Germline assignment: CDR1 KGHSH and CDR2 LQKENI. The CDR3 nucleotides are TGTGCCAGCTCCTCGACAGGTTTGGGAGAGCAGTACTTC. This gives the protein CASSSTGLGEQYF.

This clonotype appeared many times. V and J are TRBV12-3 or TRBV12-4 and TRBJ2-5, with a tentative D call TRBD2 (6 bases). Trimming pared 7 bases from V and 4 bases from J, leaving 25 bases between. The CDR3 loop spans 17 amino acids. This CDR3 reads CASTPGSGTGWAETQYF. CDR3 sequence (DNA): TGTGCCAGCACCCCCGGTTCGGGGACTGGGTGGGCAGAGACCCAGTACTTC.

This clonotype was observed at least ten times. The chain joins TRBV7-3 to TRBJ2-3; D is possibly TRBD2 (6 bases). The V end was cut by 5 bases, the J end by 2 bases, with 11 bases between. Germline-derived CDR1 and CDR2 are SGHTA and FQGTGA. There are 14 residues in the CDR3. This CDR3 reads CASSPWDSTDTQYF. The CDR3, as DNA: TGTGCCAGCAGCCCTTGGGACTCCACAGATACGCAGTATTTT. Variable domain in full (rest from reference TRBV7-3 and TRBJ2-3): GAGVSQTPSNKVTEKGKYVELRCDPISGHTALYWYRQSLGQGPEFLIYFQGTGAADDSGLPNDRFFAVRPEGSVSTLKIQRTERGDSAVYLCASSPWDSTDTQYFGPGTRLTVL.

The rearrangement joins TRBV20-1 to TRBJ2-7; a weak D match, TRBD1 (5 bases). The CDR3 is 14 amino acids. V lost 0 bases, J lost 4 bases, and 13 bases lay in between. CDR1 and CDR2 (germline): DFQATT, SNEGSKA (reference sequence). The CDR3 spells CSAREQGAWYEQYF. CDR3 DNA: TGCAGTGCTAGAGAGCAGGGTGCCTGGTACGAGCAGTACTTC.

This clonotype appeared many times. V and J are TRBV28 and TRBJ2-3, with D perhaps TRBD1 (5 bases). This CDR3 is 16 amino acids long. Germline CDR1 and CDR2: MDHEN and SYDVKM. V was shortened by 7 bases and J by 1 base, with 18 bases between the two germline ends. CDR3 residues: CASTPRSQGGTDTQYF. Written as DNA, the CDR3 is TGTGCCAGCACCCCTCGGAGTCAGGGCGGCACAGATACGCAGTATTTT. The variable domain in full, completed from reference TRBV28 and TRBJ2-3, reads DVKVTQSSRYLVKRTGEKVFLECVQDMDHENMFWYRQDPGLGLRLIYFSYDVKMKEKGDIPEGYSVSREKKERFSLILESASTNQTSMYLCASTPRSQGGTDTQYFGPGTRLTVL.

The chain employs TRBV20-1 and TRBJ2-1; 10 nucleotides align to TRBD2. Per germline, CDR1 DFQATT and CDR2 SNEGSKA (reference sequence). The CDR3 extends over 16 amino acids. With 2 bases clipped from V and 6 bases from J, the junction kept 10 bases outside the gene matches. Here the CDR3 DNA reads TGCAGTGCTAGACAAAGTAGCGGGAGGAGGGGCAATGAGCAGTTCTTC. Translated: CSARQSSGRRGNEQFF.

This clonotype was recorded many times. The chain combines TRBV7-6 with TRBJ2-1; TRBD2 matches 9 bases. V shed 2 bases and J 5 bases; nucleotides not matched to a gene: 7. Germline values: CDR1 SGHVS, CDR2 FNYEAQ. CDR3 length equals 16 residues. CDR3 sequence: CASSLSSGAGNNEQFF. CDR3 coding DNA: TGTGCCAGCAGCTTATCTAGCGGGGCGGGGAACAATGAGCAGTTCTTC.

This clonotype was counted a few times. The rearrangement links TRBV12-3 or TRBV12-4 to TRBJ2-2; D is undetermined. The CDR3 is 12 residues long. V lost 10 bases, J lost 4 bases, and 10 bases lay in between. The CDR3 loop is CANKNPTGELFF. The CDR3 DNA reads TGTGCCAATAAAAATCCCACCGGGGAGCTGTTTTTT.

This clonotype was recorded at least ten times. The V and J genes are TRBV5-5 and TRBJ2-7; 8 bases map to TRBD1. This CDR3 is 16 amino acids long. V was clipped by 4 bases and J by 3 bases; unmatched bases: 12. CDR1 and CDR2 from the germline V gene are SGHKS and YYEKEE (reference sequence). In DNA form, the CDR3 reads TGTGCCAGCAGCCAGGGACAGGTTGCCCCATACTACGAGCAGTACTTC. Translating gives CASSQGQVAPYYEQYF.

This clonotype occurred a few times. This rearrangement joins TRBV15 to TRBJ1-6; a weak D match, TRBD1 (5 bases). This CDR3 has 18 amino acids. With 4 bases removed from V and 10 bases from J, the gap between germline ends came to 26 bases. Germline CDR1 LNHNV, CDR2 YYDKDF (reference sequence). The CDR3 DNA follows: TGTGCCACCAGCATTGGGGGGAGCTTGGAAGCCCTTGGGTCACCCCTCCACTTT. It codes for CATSIGGSLEALGSPLHF.

This clonotype occurred many times. The chain recombines TRBV2 with TRBJ1-5, with D uncertain. Germline lookup yields CDR1 SNHLY and CDR2 FYNNEI. The CDR3 is 14 amino acids. V was cut by 5 bases and J by 9 bases, with 17 bases left in between. The CDR3 reads CASSNDGVRAPQHF. The DNA for the CDR3 is TGTGCCAGCAGTAACGACGGTGTTAGAGCGCCCCAGCATTTT.

This clonotype was observed many times. This rearrangement joins TRBV6-1 to TRBJ1-2; TRBD1 matches 7 bases. Germline assignment: CDR1 MNHNS and CDR2 SASEGT. The CDR3 contains 15 residues. V was clipped by 4 bases and J by 4 bases; unmatched bases: 9. The CDR3 spells CASSANRGLSYGYTF. DNA for the CDR3: TGTGCCAGCAGTGCCAACAGGGGCCTAAGCTATGGCTACACCTTC.

The gene calls are TRBV2 and TRBJ2-1; TRBD1 matches 8 bases. The germline V gene encodes CDR1 SNHLY and CDR2 FYNNEI. J was trimmed by 11 bases and V by 5 bases; bases with no gene match: 14. CDR3 length: 15 residues. This CDR3 is CASSPTNQGAGQQFF. CDR3 coding DNA: TGTGCCAGCAGTCCAACCAATCAGGGGGCGGGGCAGCAGTTCTTC.

This clonotype was detected a few times. This chain joins TRBV4-2 and TRBJ2-3; possible D gene TRBD2, 5 bases. Looked up from germline, CDR1 is LGHNA and CDR2 is YNFKEQ. V was clipped by 3 bases and J by 2 bases, with 24 bases between them. The CDR3 covers 19 residues. As DNA, the CDR3 is TGTGCCAGCAGCCATTCGGGAACCGCGGCGGAAATCCACACAGATACGCAGTATTTT. This gives the protein CASSHSGTAAEIHTDTQYF.

This clonotype was seen repeatedly, ten times or more. This sequence joins TRBV7-9 and TRBJ1-2; 7 nucleotides align to TRBD1. The trim removed 4 bases at V and 2 bases at J, leaving 19 bases unmatched. This CDR3 contains 19 residues. The germline gives CDR1 SEHNR, CDR2 FQNEAQ (reference sequence). The CDR3 loop is CASSSPQGYGYRPNYGYTF. CDR3 in DNA: TGTGCCAGCAGCTCGCCACAGGGGTACGGGTATCGCCCCAACTATGGCTACACCTTC.

This clonotype came up a few times. V gene TRBV6-1 combines with J gene TRBJ2-7; TRBD1 agrees at 7 bases. Trimming cost V 8 bases and J 4 bases; bases outside gene matches: 14. The CDR3 consists of 15 residues. The germline gives CDR1 MNHNS, CDR2 SASEGT. Here the CDR3 DNA reads TGTGCCAGCGGGAAACGGAGACAGGGCGGTTACGAGCAGTACTTC. Protein sequence: CASGKRRQGGYEQYF.

In this sample, this clonotype turned up many times. This chain uses TRBV5-6 with TRBJ1-2; a possible D gene is TRBD1 (5 bases). The CDR3 length is 14 residues. Germline V gene data show CDR1 as SGHDT and CDR2 as YYEEEE. With 3 bases removed from V and 3 bases from J, the gap between germline ends came to 12 bases. The CDR3 DNA reads TGTGCCAGCAGCTCCAGGGATCGAGACTATGGCTACACCTTC. As protein: CASSSRDRDYGYTF.

This clonotype was seen many times. The rearrangement joins TRBV29-1 to TRBJ2-5, with a weak D call TRBD2 (7 bases). CDR1 is SQVTM, CDR2 ANQGSEA, per germline. V was pared by 6 bases and J by 5 bases, with 10 bases between. CDR3 length equals 11 residues. CDR3 in amino acids: CSVPGGETQYF. DNA for the CDR3: TGCAGCGTCCCGGGGGGCGAGACCCAGTACTTC.

The V call is TRBV25-1, the J call TRBJ2-5, with TRBD2 matching 15 bases. Trimming at V came to 5 bases and at J to 4 bases, leaving 5 bases not matched to a gene. The germline CDR1 and CDR2 sequences are MGHDK and SYGVNS. The CDR3 is 16 residues long. The CDR3 region has the DNA TGTGCCAGCAGTCGACCGGGACTAGCGGGAGGAGAGACCCAGTACTTC. Its protein product is CASSRPGLAGGETQYF.

This clonotype was counted only a few times. The rearrangement links TRBV12-3 or TRBV12-4 to TRBJ1-2, with 7 nucleotides matching TRBD1. This CDR3 comprises 14 residues. The V segment lost 6 bases and the J segment 8 bases; nucleotides outside the gene matches: 12. This chain's CDR3 is CASSPTGFTSGYTF. CDR3 nucleotide sequence: TGTGCCAGCAGCCCGACAGGGTTCACCTCGGGCTACACCTTC.

This clonotype was counted a few times. This may come from a read error, since a much larger clone is one base off. V is TRBV6-1 and J is TRBJ1-2; D uncertain. Per the germline V gene, CDR1 is MNHNS and CDR2 is SASEGT. The length of the CDR3 is 15 residues. Trimming pared 0 bases from V and 4 bases from J, leaving 12 bases between. This CDR3 is CASSEADPWVYGYTF. The DNA of the CDR3 is TGTGCCAGCAGTGAAGCGGATCCCTGGGTCTATGGCTACACCTTC.

This clonotype was detected only a few times. A read error may explain this, as a much larger clone is one base away. The genes are TRBV28 and TRBJ2-7; D gene ambiguous. The V gene's germline CDR1 is MDHEN and CDR2 SYDVKM. The CDR3 spans 13 residues. The ends were cut back, 1 base at V and 6 bases at J, with 10 bases in the middle. CDR3 nucleotide sequence: TGTGCCAGCAGTTTATACCCGGGCGGCGAGCAGTACTTC. Its protein is CASSLYPGGEQYF.

This clonotype was counted ten times or more. The V and J genes are TRBV2 and TRBJ1-1; D is unresolved. V lost 4 bases to trimming and J lost 0 bases, with 3 bases between them. The CDR3 runs to 12 residues. Germline V CDR1 and CDR2: SNHLY, FYNNEI. This chain's CDR3 is CASSVLNTEAFF. Written as DNA, the CDR3 is TGTGCCAGCAGTGTCTTGAACACTGAAGCTTTCTTT.